This T cell receptor (beta chain) was documented in a study of shared clonotypes between healthy human individuals. Study-level points and caveats: It was only blood that was sampled, and tissue repertoires likely differ. Non-shared clonotypes displayed generation probabilities falling below those of clonotypes present in all four donors.

The CDR3 contains 17 residues. Germline CDR1 and CDR2: SNHLY and FYNNEI. V lost 6 bases and J lost 9; bases outside the gene matches: 18. Concerning this clone: No antigen is known for it.

Method: immunoSEQ multiplex PCR; TCRdb's copy keeps in-frame clones and lacks some. Altogether some 1,900,000 clones are present, approximately 94% being singletons, with the ten largest covering under 1.5%. CD45RO-negative cells were positively selected for CCR7, leaving out terminally differentiated effector memory CD45RA+ cells. Healthy HIV-negative adults without recent acute infections or vaccinations served as donors. The sample consisted of naive CD8+ T cells sorted from blood. This receptor was obtained from a man younger than 30 in good health. The V gene is TRBV2, the J gene TRBJ2-1; 9 positions match TRBD1. DNA for the CDR3: TGTGCCAGCAGCGAACTCCCCCCGGGACAGGGTCTCGGTGAGCAGTTCTTC. As protein: CASSELPPGQGLGEQFF.